A single sample is the source of the 12 T cell receptor beta chains below, sequenced in a study of regulatory T cells in long-lasting Graves disease. Building the TCR beta libraries relied on iRepertoire HTBI primers, and CDR3 regions underwent Arm-PCR. TCRdb processed the multiplex PCR reads anew with MiXCR; each CDR3 protein has one entry. The sample has roughly 500,000 distinct CDR3 sequences, more than 10% seen once. Specified time point: newly diagnosed GD, antithyroid drugs for less than 3 months. Preparation of the TCR library used RNA extracted from PBMCs. These data are also associated with another study on T cells in Graves' hyperthyroidism and ophthalmopathy.

The source material was peripheral blood mononuclear cells (PBMCs), sampled at new diagnosis, from a patient treated with antithyroid drugs. All receptors derive from a woman aged 25 to 39 with Graves disease.

The J gene is TRBJ1-2, the V gene TRBV5-1, with D tentatively TRBD1 (5 bases). The V end was cut by 1 base, the J end by 8 bases, with 12 bases between. CDR3 size: 13 residues. CDR1 is SGHRS, CDR2 YFSETQ, per germline. This CDR3 is CASSLLGVDGYTF. CDR3 nucleotides: TGCGCCAGCAGCTTGCTGGGGGTGGACGGCTACACCTTC.

This clonotype was picked up many times. The V call is TRBV27, the J call TRBJ1-6; unclear D gene. Germline-derived CDR1 and CDR2 are MNHEY and SMNVEV (reference sequence). The length of the CDR3 is 14 residues. V was shortened by 3 bases and J by 5 bases, with 8 bases between the two germline ends. In nucleotides, the CDR3 is TGTGCCAGCAGTTTTTGGGGAAATAATTCACCCCTCCACTTT. Amino acid sequence: CASSFWGNNSPLHF.

CDR3 protein: CAIRTGTSGETQYF. In nucleotides, the CDR3 is TGTGCCATCAGGACCGGGACCTCGGGAGAGACCCAGTACTTC. This sequence joins TRBV10-3 and TRBJ2-5; the D call may be TRBD1 or TRBD2 (5 bases each). The V end was cut by 6 bases, the J end by 4 bases, with 15 bases between. This CDR3 is 14 amino acids long. Germline V gene sequence: CDR1 ENHRY, CDR2 SYGVKD.

The table lists this clonotype with many counts. The V call is TRBV4-2, the J call TRBJ2-7; a weak D match, TRBD2 (6 bases). Germline V CDR1 and CDR2: LGHNA, YNFKEQ. The CDR3 extends over 15 amino acids. V lost 0 bases and J lost 2, with 11 bases in between. The CDR3 region is CASSQEWRGTYEQYF. The CDR3 nucleotides are TGTGCCAGCAGCCAAGAGTGGAGGGGCACCTACGAGCAGTACTTC.

This chain links TRBV6-5 with TRBJ1-4; 7 bases fit TRBD1. Losses at the gene ends were 0 bases for V and 10 bases for J; bases not matched to a gene: 8. There are 15 residues in the CDR3. Germline V gives CDR1 MNHEY, CDR2 SVGAGI. The chain's CDR3 is CASSYSNRGFGKLFF. CDR3 bases: TGTGCCAGCAGTTACTCGAACAGGGGTTTTGGAAAACTGTTTTTT.

Remarks on this clonotype: A read error may explain this, as a much larger clone is one base away. The chain is built from TRBV5-1 and TRBJ2-7; TRBD2 is a possible D gene (6 bases). This CDR3 has 17 amino acids. The germline V gene has CDR1 SGHRS and CDR2 YFSETQ. The CDR3 bases are TGCACCAGCAGCCTGGCCCTTCGACTAGACGACTCCTACGAGCAGTACTTC. This sequence encodes CTSSLALRLDDSYEQYF.

This clonotype was found a few times. The chain uses TRBV4-3 and TRBJ2-5; a weak D match, TRBD2 (6 bases). This CDR3 is built from 16 residues. The V end was cut by 2 bases, the J end by 2 bases, with 15 bases between. Looked up from germline, CDR1 is LGHNA and CDR2 is YSLEER. The CDR3 sequence is CASSQNSRESQETQYF. DNA for the CDR3: TGCGCCAGCAGCCAAAACTCACGGGAGTCACAAGAGACCCAGTACTTC.

The V gene is TRBV7-8, the J gene TRBJ1-1, with D uncertain. CDR1 is SGHVS and CDR2 is FQNEAQ in the germline V gene. V shed 0 bases and J shed 5 bases, with 7 bases lying between them. The CDR3 loop spans 13 amino acids. CDR3 residues: CASSLAARTEAFF. Written as DNA, the CDR3 is TGTGCCAGCAGCTTAGCCGCTCGGACTGAAGCTTTCTTT.

This clonotype was found many times. The chain joins TRBV28 to TRBJ2-2; D perhaps matches TRBD2 (6 bases). In germline, CDR1 is MDHEN, CDR2 SYDVKM. Trimming shortened V by 3 bases and J by 4 bases, and 12 bases separated the two germline ends. The length of the CDR3 is 15 residues. The chain's CDR3 is CASSLWRGGTGELFF. CDR3 DNA sequence: TGTGCCAGCAGTTTGTGGCGGGGAGGCACCGGGGAGCTGTTTTTT.

This clonotype was seen only a few times. This chain links TRBV19 with TRBJ1-5, with D possibly being TRBD1 (5 bases). Between the trimmed V and J ends, which lost 3 bases and 6 bases, there was a span of 12 bases. The CDR3 has 14 residues. CDR1 and CDR2 from the germline V gene are LNHDA and SQIVND (reference sequence). The CDR3 nucleotides read TGTGCCAGTAGTATTGGGCAGGGAGGTCAGCCCCAGCATTTT. The encoded protein is CASSIGQGGQPQHF.

Here the CDR3 DNA reads TGTGCCAGCAGGGCCGGAACCGGGGAGCTGTTTTTT. Protein product: CASRAGTGELFF. The V call is TRBV2, the J call TRBJ2-2; D is undetermined. This CDR3 has 12 residues. CDR1 is SNHLY, CDR2 FYNNEI, per germline. V lost 6 bases and J lost 5, with 7 bases in between.

This clonotype was seen many times. The CDR3 loop reads CASSPSVGSYNSPLHF. CDR3 in DNA: TGTGCCAGCTCACCATCAGTCGGGTCCTATAATTCACCCCTCCACTTT. The genes are TRBV18 and TRBJ1-6; no clear D. The ends were cut back, 2 bases at V and 1 base at J, with 9 bases in the middle. In germline, CDR1 is KGHSH, CDR2 LQKENI. The CDR3 sequence is 16 residues long.